This section outlines one T cell receptor beta chain sequence together with its context. The sample is drawn from a study of shared clonotypes between healthy human individuals. The junction had 11 bases not matched to a gene; V was cut back by 4 bases and J by 0 bases. The CDR3 is made up of 17 amino acids. The germline gives CDR1 SGHDN, CDR2 FVKESK. Here immunoSEQ multiplex PCR was the method, and the copy in TCRdb shows in-frame clones only, minus some. The profile covers 1.6 million or so clones, with about 98.5% appearing a single time and roughly 0.36% taken by the ten largest. The sequencing input was naive CD4+ T cells sorted from blood. This sample's subset: CD45RA+ positively selected. This sequence was found in a man younger than 45 in good health. This chain links TRBV14 with TRBJ2-5, with 7 nucleotides matching TRBD2. The CDR3 DNA follows: TGTGCCAGCAGCCGGAAACAGACTAGCTGGTACCAAGAGACCCAGTACTTC. Protein product: CASSRKQTSWYQETQYF.